This T cell receptor beta chain was profiled in a study of blood T cell repertoires in COVID-19. Whole-study context: There were acute and convalescent COVID-19 samples, and they came from the United States, Italy and Spain. T cells, B-cell-depleted T cells, or PBMCs provided the cDNA or gDNA that served as material.

Germline loops: CDR1 ENHRY, CDR2 SYGVKD. The CDR3 sequence is 12 residues long. With 6 bases removed from V and 5 bases from J, the gap between germline ends came to 10 bases. Authors' data handling: Estimation of nucleated cell counts was performed using reference gene primer amplification. Assay: immunoSEQ multiplex PCR; the TCRdb copy retains only in-frame clones and omits some. D and trimming come from the DNA, and the V and J calls and clone size come from that table. Among a few hundred thousand clones listed, 80% to 90% were seen once. Study members were between roughly 18 and 89 years old and lived in 20 to 25 US regions.

The genes are TRBV10-3 and TRBJ2-5; D not resolved. The sequenced sample was PBMCs or T cells enriched from blood (not recorded which). The sequence was collected from a woman younger than 35 who had recovered from COVID-19. The CDR3 here is CAISERLETQYF. CDR3 DNA: TGTGCCATCAGCGAAAGACTTGAGACCCAGTACTTC.